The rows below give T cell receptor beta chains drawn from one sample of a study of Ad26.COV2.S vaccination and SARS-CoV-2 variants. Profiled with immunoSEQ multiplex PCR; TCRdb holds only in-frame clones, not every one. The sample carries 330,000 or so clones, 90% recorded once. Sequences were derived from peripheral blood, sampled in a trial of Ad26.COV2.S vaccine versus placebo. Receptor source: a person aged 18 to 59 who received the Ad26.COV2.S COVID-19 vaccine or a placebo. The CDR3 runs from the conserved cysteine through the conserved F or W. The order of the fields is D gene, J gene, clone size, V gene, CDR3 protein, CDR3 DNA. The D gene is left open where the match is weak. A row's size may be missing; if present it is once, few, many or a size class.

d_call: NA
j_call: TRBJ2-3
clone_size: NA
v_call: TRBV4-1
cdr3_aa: CASSLGDVDTQYF
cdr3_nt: TGCGCCAGCAGCCTGGGGGATGTAGATACGCAGTATTTT

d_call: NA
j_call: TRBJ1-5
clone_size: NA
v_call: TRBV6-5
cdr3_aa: CASSYSVAQHF
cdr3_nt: TGTGCCAGCAGTTACTCGGTGGCCCAGCATTTT

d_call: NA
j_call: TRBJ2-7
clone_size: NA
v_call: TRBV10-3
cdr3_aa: CAIKGHQTYEQYF
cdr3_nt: TGTGCCATAAAAGGACATCAAACCTACGAGCAGTACTTC

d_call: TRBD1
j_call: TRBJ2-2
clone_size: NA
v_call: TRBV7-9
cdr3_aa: CASSLPNLGTGGTGELFF
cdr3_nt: TGTGCCAGCAGCTTACCTAACCTGGGGACAGGGGGCACCGGGGAGCTGTTTTTT

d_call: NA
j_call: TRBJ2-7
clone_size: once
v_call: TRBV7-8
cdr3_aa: CASSLVQGTYEQYF
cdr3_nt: TGTGCCAGCAGCTTAGTTCAGGGGACCTACGAGCAGTACTTC

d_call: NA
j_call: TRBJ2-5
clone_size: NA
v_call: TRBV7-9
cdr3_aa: CASSPPLLSNGETQYF
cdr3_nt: TGTGCCAGCAGCCCCCCCCTACTCTCCAACGGGGAGACCCAGTACTTC

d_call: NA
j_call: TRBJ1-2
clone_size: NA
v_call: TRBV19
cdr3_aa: CASSIEFVANYGYTF
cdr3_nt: TGTGCCAGTAGTATAGAGTTCGTAGCTAACTATGGCTACACCTTC

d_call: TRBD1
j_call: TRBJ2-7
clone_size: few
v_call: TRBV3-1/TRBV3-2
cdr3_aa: CASSQDISSSGTGSYEQYF
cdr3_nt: TGTGCCAGCAGCCAAGATATAAGTAGTTCGGGGACAGGATCCTACGAGCAGTACTTC

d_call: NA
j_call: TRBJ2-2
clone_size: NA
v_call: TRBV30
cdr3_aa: CAWSPPGELFF
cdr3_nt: TGTGCCTGGAGTCCCCCCGGGGAGCTGTTTTTT

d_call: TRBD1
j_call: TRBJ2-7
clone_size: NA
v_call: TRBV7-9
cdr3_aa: CASSGTGGREQYF
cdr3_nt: TGTGCCAGCTCCGGGACAGGGGGTCGGGAGCAGTACTTC

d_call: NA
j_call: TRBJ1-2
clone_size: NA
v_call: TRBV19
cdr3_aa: CASKTEPYGYTF
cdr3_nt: TGTGCCAGTAAAACAGAACCCTATGGCTACACCTTC

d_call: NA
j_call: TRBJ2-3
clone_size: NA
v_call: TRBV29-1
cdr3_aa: CSVENTATDTQYF
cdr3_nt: TGCAGCGTTGAAAATACCGCCACAGATACGCAGTATTTT

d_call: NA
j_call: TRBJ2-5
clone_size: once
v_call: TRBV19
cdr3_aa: CASSIRLSLQETQYF
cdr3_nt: TGTGCCAGTAGTATCCGATTGTCCCTTCAAGAGACCCAGTACTTC

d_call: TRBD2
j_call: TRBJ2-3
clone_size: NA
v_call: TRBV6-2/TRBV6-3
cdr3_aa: CASSLGYGGRAVADTQYF
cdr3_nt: TGTGCCAGCAGCCTCGGATATGGCGGGAGGGCGGTCGCAGATACGCAGTATTTT

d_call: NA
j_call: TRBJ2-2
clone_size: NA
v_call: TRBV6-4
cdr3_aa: CASKVDSERTGELFF
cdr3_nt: TGTGCCAGCAAGGTCGACTCAGAGAGAACCGGGGAGCTGTTTTTT

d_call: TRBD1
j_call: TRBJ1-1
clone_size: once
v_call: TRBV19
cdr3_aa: CASSIGQGTEAFF
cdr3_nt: TGTGCCAGTAGTATAGGACAGGGGACTGAAGCTTTCTTT

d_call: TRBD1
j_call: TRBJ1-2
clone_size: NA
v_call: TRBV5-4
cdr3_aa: CASLPNNRGSYGYTF
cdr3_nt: TGTGCCAGCTTACCAAATAACAGGGGTAGCTATGGCTACACCTTC

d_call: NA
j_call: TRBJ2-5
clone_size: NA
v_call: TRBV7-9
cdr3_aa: CASSGETQYF
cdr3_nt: TGTGCCAGCAGTGGGGAGACCCAGTACTTC

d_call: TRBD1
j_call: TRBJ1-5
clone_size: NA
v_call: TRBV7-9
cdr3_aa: CASSQAKMGQGRNQPQHF
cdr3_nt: TGTGCCAGCAGCCAGGCGAAAATGGGACAGGGGAGGAATCAGCCCCAGCATTTT

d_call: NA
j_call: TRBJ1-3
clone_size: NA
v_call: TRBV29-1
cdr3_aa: CSVDVPGHGYGNTIYF
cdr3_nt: TGCAGCGTCGACGTCCCGGGACACGGGTACGGAAACACCATATATTTT

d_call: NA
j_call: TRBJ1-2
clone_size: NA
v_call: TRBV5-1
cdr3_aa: CASSWTSGTNYGYTF
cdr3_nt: TGCGCCAGCAGCTGGACCTCCGGGACAAACTATGGCTACACCTTC

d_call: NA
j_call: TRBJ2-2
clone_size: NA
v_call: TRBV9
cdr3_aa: CASESVNTGELFF
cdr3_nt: TGTGCCAGCGAGAGCGTGAACACCGGGGAGCTGTTTTTT

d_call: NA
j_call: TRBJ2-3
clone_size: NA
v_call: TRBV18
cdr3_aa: CASSSRSTRVRGQDTQYF
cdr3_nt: TGTGCCAGCTCCAGCCGCTCGACTCGCGTAAGGGGTCAAGATACGCAGTATTTT

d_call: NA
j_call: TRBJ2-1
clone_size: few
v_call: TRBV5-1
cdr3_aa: CASSFYGGEQFF
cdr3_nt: TGCGCCAGCAGCTTTTACGGGGGCGAGCAGTTCTTC

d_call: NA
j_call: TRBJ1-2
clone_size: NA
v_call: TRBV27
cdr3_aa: CASTVSQAHYGYTF
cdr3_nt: TGTGCCAGCACCGTTTCACAGGCCCACTATGGCTACACCTTC

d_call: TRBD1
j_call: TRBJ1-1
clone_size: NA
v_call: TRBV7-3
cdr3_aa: CASSSTGGPAQAFF
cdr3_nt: TGTGCCAGCAGTTCGACAGGGGGTCCTGCCCAAGCTTTCTTT

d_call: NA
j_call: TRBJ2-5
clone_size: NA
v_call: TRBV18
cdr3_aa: CASSVQETQYF
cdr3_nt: TGTGCCAGCTCAGTCCAAGAGACCCAGTACTTC

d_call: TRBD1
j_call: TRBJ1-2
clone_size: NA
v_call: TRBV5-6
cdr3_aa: CASSLGGTDYGYTF
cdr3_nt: TGTGCCAGCAGCTTGGGGGGGACAGATTATGGCTACACCTTC

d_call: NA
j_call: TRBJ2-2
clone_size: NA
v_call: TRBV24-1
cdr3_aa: CATSDPLGGSTGELFF
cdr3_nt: TGTGCCACCAGTGACCCCCTAGGAGGGAGCACCGGGGAGCTGTTTTTT

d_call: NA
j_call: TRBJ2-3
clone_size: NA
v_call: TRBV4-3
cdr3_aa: CASGGGSRSTTQYF
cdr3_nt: TGCGCCAGCGGTGGGGGCTCCAGGTCGACTACGCAGTATTTT

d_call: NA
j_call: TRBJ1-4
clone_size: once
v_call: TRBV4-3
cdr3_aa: CASSQQGFNDEKLFF
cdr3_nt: TGCGCCAGCAGCCAGCAGGGTTTTAATGATGAAAAACTGTTTTTT

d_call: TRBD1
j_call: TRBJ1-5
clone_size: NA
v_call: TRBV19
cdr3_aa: CASRLDREIDQPQHF
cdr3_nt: TGTGCCAGTAGACTAGACAGGGAGATAGATCAGCCCCAGCATTTT

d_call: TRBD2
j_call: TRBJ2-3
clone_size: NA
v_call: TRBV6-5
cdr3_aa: CASRGLAGARDTQYF
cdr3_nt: TGTGCCAGCAGGGGACTAGCGGGGGCTCGAGATACGCAGTATTTT

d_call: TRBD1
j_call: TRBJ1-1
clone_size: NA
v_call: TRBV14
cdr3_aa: CASSQGTGVPEAFF
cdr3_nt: TGTGCCAGCAGCCAAGGGACAGGGGTACCTGAAGCTTTCTTT

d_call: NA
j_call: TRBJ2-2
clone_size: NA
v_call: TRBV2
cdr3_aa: CASSVGLITGELFF
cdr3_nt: TGTGCCAGCAGTGTGGGACTCATCACCGGGGAGCTGTTTTTT

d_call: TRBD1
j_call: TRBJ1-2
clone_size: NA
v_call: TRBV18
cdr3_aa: CASSPLQGASNGYTF
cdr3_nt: TGTGCCAGCTCACCATTACAGGGGGCGAGTAATGGCTACACCTTC

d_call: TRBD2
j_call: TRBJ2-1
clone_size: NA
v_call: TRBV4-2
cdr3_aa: CASSSGGDYNEQFF
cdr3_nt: TGTGCCAGCAGCTCGGGGGGGGACTACAATGAGCAGTTCTTC

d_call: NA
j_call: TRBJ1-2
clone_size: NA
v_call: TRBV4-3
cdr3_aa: CASSQITAVDNGYTF
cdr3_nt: TGCGCCAGCAGCCAGATTACAGCCGTCGACAATGGCTACACCTTC

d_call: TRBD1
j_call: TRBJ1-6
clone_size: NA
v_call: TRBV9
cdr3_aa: CASSVGGGSGSPLHF
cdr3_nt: TGTGCCAGCAGCGTAGGAGGGGGCTCGGGTTCACCCCTCCACTTT

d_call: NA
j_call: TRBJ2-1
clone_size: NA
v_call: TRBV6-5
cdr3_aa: CASGPGARKYNEQFF
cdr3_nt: TGTGCCAGCGGCCCGGGGGCCCGCAAATACAATGAGCAGTTCTTC

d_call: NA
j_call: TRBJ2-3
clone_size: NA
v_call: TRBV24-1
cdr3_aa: CATSDPAASTDTQYF
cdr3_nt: TGTGCCACCAGTGATCCGGCCGCTAGCACAGATACGCAGTATTTT